This TCR beta chain stems from a study of cytomegalovirus exposure and HLA in healthy donors. With 1 base clipped from V and 4 bases from J, the junction kept 3 bases outside the gene matches. The CDR3 runs 15 residues. Germline CDR1 is SGHVS and CDR2 is FNYEAQ. With regard to this clone: Its antigen is as yet unknown.

Regarding the study as a whole: 87-base-pair reads could not separate some V segments, including TRBV6-2 and TRBV6-3. Later analysis reportedly placed an Asian-associated ancestry cluster below the roughly 700-donor mean in N-insertions. Later analysis identified 17,000 or so TCR beta sequences associated with HLA alleles, using a false discovery rate threshold of 0.05.

PCR primers comprised 60 Vbeta and 13 Jbeta primers. Measured with immunoSEQ multiplex PCR; TCRdb has only the in-frame clones, and not every one. The table lists about 74,000 clones. V is TRBV7-6 and J is TRBJ2-1; 8 positions agree with TRBD2. This clonotype originated in a female donor in good health and CMV-seropositive. Sample: PBMCs. CDR3 region: CASSLVGGGYNEQFF. In DNA, the CDR3 is TGTGCCAGCAGCTTAGTTGGCGGGGGGTACAATGAGCAGTTCTTC.